This T cell receptor (beta chain) was sequenced for a study of monozygotic twins with cystic fibrosis. Study-wide context: Around 3 micrograms of fragmented DNA underwent approximately 15 PCR cycles for library preparation.

Trimming took off 2 bases at V and 3 bases at J, with 10 bases between the two ends. Germline V gene sequence: CDR1 MNHEY, CDR2 SVGAGI. The CDR3 sequence is 15 residues long. Study-level results: Age, concordance and disease severity did not associate with shared CDR3 numbers. Clonality was generally low (median roughly 0.01), higher in the most severe patients. Nucleotide-identical clonotype sharing was significantly higher within monozygotic CF twin pairs than between unrelated CF individuals.

On this clone itself: What it binds is unknown.

Sequenced by immunoSEQ multiplex PCR; TCRdb stores in-frame clones only, minus some. The profile shows around 30,000 clones, approximately 80% of them singletons. This receptor was taken from a girl aged 2 to 10 with cystic fibrosis. The chain employs TRBV6-5 and TRBJ2-2; D is unresolved. The sample comprised blood. For the CDR3, the DNA is TGTGCCAGCAGTTACCACGTTATGGACACCGGGGAGCTGTTTTTT. Amino acids: CASSYHVMDTGELFF.